The 30 T cell receptor beta chains given below trace back to one sample, sequenced in a study of shared clonotypes between healthy human individuals (dated by TCRdb to about 2020). Libraries were prepared through the immunoSEQ multiplex PCR assay. What TCRdb holds here is the immuneACCESS table cut down to in-frame rearrangements. Part of the clones is not present; checked against another copy, under half of the missing clones reflect an unresolved V gene, and the others are unexplained. The sample profile shows a few million clones; about 92% of them were found once. The ten largest clones take up around 0.4% of the sample. The sequenced material came from naive CD4+ T cells from PBMCs. The cell subset or site label, as the study defines it: CD45RA+ positively selected. Receptors originate from a man between 18 and 29 years old in good health. Some clones in this sample may be carry-over from other donors' samples.

The CDR3 DNA reads as TGTGCCAGCAGCGGTCTGGGTGGGACAGATACGCAGTATTTT. Translating gives CASSGLGGTDTQYF. This chain connects TRBV9 to TRBJ2-3; D uncertain. The ends were cut back, 3 bases at V and 3 bases at J, with 11 bases in the middle. This CDR3 region has 14 residues. Per germline, CDR1 SGDLS and CDR2 YYNGEE.

The J gene is TRBJ2-7, the V gene TRBV5-6; no clear D. Germline V gene data show CDR1 as SGHDT and CDR2 as YYEEEE. The CDR3 runs to 13 residues. The V end lost 4 bases, the J end lost 3 bases, and 11 bases lay between the germline ends. CDR3 sequence: CASSLPTGYEQYF. DNA for the CDR3: TGTGCCAGCAGCCTCCCCACGGGCTACGAGCAGTACTTC.

V usage is TRBV30 and J usage is TRBJ1-5; D is unresolved. Trimming took off 1 base at V and 4 bases at J, with 11 bases between the two ends. Germline loops: CDR1 GTSNPN, CDR2 SVGIG (reference sequence). This CDR3 spans 14 amino acids. The DNA of the CDR3 is TGTGCCTGGAGTGGCGGGCAGGATAATCAGCCCCAGCATTTT. Protein: CAWSGGQDNQPQHF.

The table lists this clone with a count of one. The gene calls are TRBV28 and TRBJ2-1; D is possibly TRBD1 (5 bases). From germline, CDR1 is MDHEN and CDR2 SYDVKM. V lost 2 bases to trimming and J lost 6 bases, with 8 bases between them. This CDR3 region has 13 residues. CDR3 sequence: CASSLDSLNEQFF. CDR3 nucleotide sequence: TGTGCCAGCAGTTTAGACAGCCTCAATGAGCAGTTCTTC.

The chain recombines TRBV19 with TRBJ1-2, with TRBD1 matching 9 bases. Germline CDR1 is LNHDA and CDR2 is SQIVND (reference sequence). CDR3 length: 14 residues. The V and J ends lost 2 bases and 8 bases, in that order; junction bases with no gene match: 6. CDR3 nucleotide sequence: TGTGCCAGTAGTATACAGGGACAGGGATTGGGCTACACCTTC. Translating it yields CASSIQGQGLGYTF.

The rearrangement uses TRBV7-3 and TRBJ2-2; D call uncertain. Germline V gene lookup returns CDR1 SGHTA and CDR2 FQGTGA. The CDR3 is 12 amino acids. Trimming shortened V by 5 bases and J by 7 bases, and 8 bases separated the two germline ends. The CDR3 bases are TGTGCCAGCAGCCAGGCCGACGGGGAGCTGTTTTTT. This translates into CASSQADGELFF.

The chain carries TRBV10-1 and TRBJ2-3; D not certain. Germline CDR1 is WNHNN and CDR2 is SYGVQD (reference sequence). This CDR3 has 12 amino acids. Trimming removed 6 bases from V and 8 bases from J, with 12 bases in between. The CDR3 region is CASSGLGSTQYF. CDR3 DNA sequence: TGCGCCAGCAGCGGCCTGGGGTCTACGCAGTATTTT.

This clone was seen just once. CDR3 protein: CASSWGQFSGSSYEQYF. The DNA of the CDR3 is TGCGCCAGCAGCTGGGGACAATTTAGCGGGAGCTCCTACGAGCAGTACTTC. V is TRBV5-1 and J is TRBJ2-7; 9 bases align to TRBD2. The J segment lost 0 bases and the V segment lost 3 bases, leaving 10 bases of the junction unmatched. Per germline, CDR1 SGHRS and CDR2 YFSETQ. There are 17 residues in the CDR3.

This chain uses TRBV28 with TRBJ1-2, with D hard to call. Per germline, CDR1 MDHEN and CDR2 SYDVKM. The CDR3 totals 11 residues. V lost 6 bases and J lost 8, with 10 bases in between. CDR3: CASRDPGGYTF. DNA of the CDR3: TGTGCCAGCAGAGACCCTGGCGGCTACACCTTC.

The rearrangement links TRBV5-5 to TRBJ1-5, with TRBD1 identical over 8 bases. From germline, CDR1 is SGHKS and CDR2 YYEKEE (reference sequence). CDR3 size: 16 residues. V shed 4 bases, J shed 3 bases, and the junction held 9 bases outside the gene matches. CDR3: CASSRTGPGSNQPQHF. CDR3 bases: TGTGCCAGCAGCCGGACAGGGCCCGGCTCCAATCAGCCCCAGCATTTT.

This clone was seen a single time. This rearrangement joins TRBV7-2 to TRBJ2-7; TRBD2 might be the D (6 bases). The V gene's germline CDR1 is SGHTA and CDR2 FQGNSA. V was cut by 1 base and J by 4 bases, with 20 bases left in between. The CDR3 length is 17 residues. This chain's CDR3 is CASSLVGTRGTSYEQYF. CDR3 coding DNA: TGTGCCAGCAGCTTAGTAGGGACCCGGGGGACGTCGTACGAGCAGTACTTC.

The genes are TRBV7-3 and TRBJ2-7, with TRBD1 identical over 7 bases. CDR3 size: 15 residues. Germline loops: CDR1 SGHTA, CDR2 FQGTGA. V lost 5 bases and J lost 5; bases outside the gene matches: 12. The CDR3 sequence is CASSLRQGPVHEQYF. The CDR3 nucleotides are TGTGCCAGCAGCCTCAGACAGGGTCCCGTACACGAGCAGTACTTC.

Points on this clone: The sample carries other DNA sequences with the same CDR3. The chain recombines TRBV2 with TRBJ1-3, with D possibly matching TRBD1 (6 bases). Trimming pared 6 bases from V and 4 bases from J, leaving 7 bases between. Germline V lookup: CDR1 SNHLY, CDR2 FYNNEI. CDR3 length equals 12 residues. In nucleotides, the CDR3 is TGTGCCAGCAGAGACAGGGGAAACACCATATATTTT. It is translated as CASRDRGNTIYF. Full variable domain (remainder filled in from reference TRBV2 and TRBJ1-3): EPEVTQTPSHQVTQMGQEVILRCVPISNHLYFYWYRQILGQKVEFLVSFYNNEISEKSEIFDDQFSVERPDGSNFTLKIRSTKLEDSAMYFCASRDRGNTIYFGEGSWLTVV.

Details on this clone: Other DNA sequences in this sample translate to the same CDR3. The V call is TRBV6-1, the J call TRBJ1-5; D is undetermined. Germline CDR1 is MNHNS and CDR2 is SASEGT. This CDR3 spans 13 amino acids. V lost 1 base to trimming and J lost 5 bases, with 6 bases between them. The CDR3 nucleotides are TGTGCCAGCAGTGAAGGGGGATATCAGCCCCAGCATTTT. It translates to CASSEGGYQPQHF.

This chain links TRBV2 with TRBJ2-2; D is perhaps TRBD1 or TRBD2 (5 bases each). CDR1 is SNHLY and CDR2 is FYNNEI in the germline V gene. This CDR3 spans 14 amino acids. Trimming stripped 7 bases from V and 0 bases from J, with 9 bases between. The CDR3 nucleotides are TGTGCCAGCAATAAGGGACCGAACACCGGGGAGCTGTTTTTT. Protein product: CASNKGPNTGELFF.

The rearrangement uses TRBV5-1 and TRBJ2-7; TRBD1 aligns across 10 bases. The germline V gene encodes CDR1 SGHRS and CDR2 YFSETQ. CDR3 size: 14 residues. V shed 4 bases, J shed 9 bases, and the junction held 10 bases outside the gene matches. CDR3 residues: CASSPGTGVGVQYF. The CDR3 nucleotides are TGCGCCAGCAGCCCGGGGACAGGGGTCGGGGTGCAGTACTTC.

This rearrangement joins TRBV28 to TRBJ2-5, with D perhaps TRBD1 or TRBD2 (7 bases each). There are 15 residues in the CDR3. The germline V gene has CDR1 MDHEN and CDR2 SYDVKM. Between the trimmed V and J ends, which lost 3 bases and 4 bases, there was a span of 15 bases. The CDR3 sequence is CASSFSGRGGETQYF. CDR3 bases: TGTGCCAGCAGTTTTAGTGGCAGGGGGGGAGAGACCCAGTACTTC.

The chain is built from TRBV6-5 and TRBJ1-1; D remains unclear. The CDR3 has 14 amino acids. Germline V gene data show CDR1 as MNHEY and CDR2 as SVGAGI. With 6 bases removed from V and 2 bases from J, the gap between germline ends came to 13 bases. This chain's CDR3 is CASRLSPANTEAFF. Here the CDR3 DNA reads TGTGCCAGCAGACTGAGCCCCGCAAACACTGAAGCTTTCTTT.

The rearrangement joins TRBV5-1 to TRBJ2-1; 8 bases match TRBD2. The CDR3 covers 15 residues. Germline V CDR1 and CDR2: SGHRS, YFSETQ. With 7 bases clipped from V and 9 bases from J, the junction kept 15 bases outside the gene matches. DNA for the CDR3: TGCGCCAGCTCAGAAGGGGGACTAGGGGCTGGTGAGCAGTTCTTC. Protein product: CASSEGGLGAGEQFF.

The V gene is TRBV30, the J gene TRBJ2-5, with unresolved D. Germline V gene lookup returns CDR1 GTSNPN and CDR2 SVGIG (reference sequence). The germline V and J ends were trimmed by 5 bases and 0 bases, with 13 bases remaining between them. CDR3 size: 14 residues. CDR3 loop: CAWARSSNQETQYF. The CDR3 bases are TGTGCCTGGGCGAGGTCGAGCAACCAAGAGACCCAGTACTTC.

This clone was recorded only once. This chain connects TRBV5-6 to TRBJ1-4, with TRBD1 matching 11 bases. V was clipped by 0 bases and J by 9 bases; unmatched bases: 7. Germline V gene sequence: CDR1 SGHDT, CDR2 YYEEEE. The length of the CDR3 is 16 residues. CDR3 loop: CASSLGPGQGGQKLFF. CDR3 sequence (DNA): TGTGCCAGCAGCTTGGGCCCGGGACAGGGGGGACAAAAACTGTTTTTT.

This sequence joins TRBV2 and TRBJ2-6, with a weak D call TRBD1 (6 bases). The CDR3 spans 14 residues. The germline V gene has CDR1 SNHLY and CDR2 FYNNEI. The ends were cut back, 6 bases at V and 4 bases at J, with 10 bases in the middle. CDR3 protein: CASRQGAGANVLTF. The CDR3, as DNA: TGTGCCAGCAGACAGGGAGCCGGGGCCAACGTCCTGACTTTC.

The CDR3 sequence is CASSQVGTERSYEQYF. DNA of the CDR3: TGTGCCAGCAGCCAAGTGGGGACAGAACGCTCCTACGAGCAGTACTTC. The rearrangement links TRBV9 to TRBJ2-7; 7 nucleotides match TRBD1. This CDR3 comprises 16 residues. Germline V gene lookup returns CDR1 SGDLS and CDR2 YYNGEE. The ends lost 4 bases at V and 0 bases at J; junction bases unmatched: 10.

The chain joins TRBV5-6 to TRBJ2-1; 11 nucleotides line up with TRBD2. Germline CDR1 SGHDT, CDR2 YYEEEE. Trimming took 4 bases from V and 5 from J; bases not matched to a gene: 8. The CDR3 covers 16 residues. The CDR3 is CASSQPGLAVNNEQFF. The CDR3 DNA reads as TGTGCCAGCAGCCAACCGGGACTAGCGGTAAACAATGAGCAGTTCTTC.

This sequence joins TRBV11-2 and TRBJ2-3; 11 nucleotides align to TRBD2. The germline V gene has CDR1 SGHAT and CDR2 FQNNGV. V was clipped by 5 bases and J by 4 bases; unmatched bases: 11. The CDR3 is 17 amino acids. CDR3 sequence: CASSAGVLAGEADTQYF. For the CDR3, the DNA is TGTGCCAGCAGCGCCGGGGTACTAGCGGGAGAGGCAGATACGCAGTATTTT.

The chain combines TRBV4-3 with TRBJ1-2, with TRBD1 identical over 9 bases. The V gene end was trimmed by 1 base and the J gene end by 5 bases; junction bases not matched to a gene: 5. CDR3 length: 15 residues. Germline CDR1 and CDR2: LGHNA and YSLEER. The CDR3 loop is CASSQGGTGRYGYTF. The DNA of the CDR3 is TGCGCCAGCAGCCAAGGTGGGACAGGGCGATATGGCTACACCTTC.

This chain connects TRBV5-1 to TRBJ1-2; 8 nucleotides match TRBD1. The CDR3 totals 15 residues. Germline V gene data show CDR1 as SGHRS and CDR2 as YFSETQ. V lost 2 bases and J lost 4; bases outside the gene matches: 7. The CDR3 region has the DNA TGCGCCAGCAGCTTTCCCGAGACAGGGGTCTATGGCTACACCTTC. It specifies CASSFPETGVYGYTF.

This chain links TRBV4-1 with TRBJ1-4; D might be TRBD1 (5 bases). Trimming took 2 bases from V and 4 from J, leaving 8 bases between them. CDR3 size: 14 residues. Germline-derived CDR1 and CDR2 are MGHRA and YSYEKL. Written as DNA, the CDR3 is TGCGCCAGCAGCCAATCGGGGGTTAATGAAAAACTGTTTTTT. It translates to CASSQSGVNEKLFF.

V is TRBV19 and J is TRBJ2-1, with 13 bases identical to TRBD2. V gave up 5 bases and J gave up 4 bases; unmatched junction bases: 5. This CDR3 is 16 amino acids long. Per germline, CDR1 LNHDA and CDR2 SQIVND (reference sequence). CDR3 DNA sequence: TGTGCCAGTAGTTGGGGACTAGCGGGATTGTACAATGAGCAGTTCTTC. Encoded protein: CASSWGLAGLYNEQFF.

The rearrangement uses TRBV5-1 and TRBJ1-2; 8 bases are shared with TRBD1. This CDR3 is built from 13 residues. CDR1 and CDR2 (germline): SGHRS, YFSETQ. The ends lost 4 bases at V and 8 bases at J; junction bases unmatched: 7. CDR3 amino acids: CASSPDRGGGYTF. The CDR3 bases are TGCGCCAGCAGCCCAGACAGGGGAGGCGGCTACACCTTC. The whole variable domain, remainder taken from reference TRBV5-1 and TRBJ1-2, is KAGVTQTPRYLIKTRGQQVTLSCSPISGHRSVSWYQQTPGQGLQFLFEYFSETQRNKGNFPGRFSGRQFSNSRSEMNVSTLELGDSALYLCASSPDRGGGYTFGSGTRLTVV.